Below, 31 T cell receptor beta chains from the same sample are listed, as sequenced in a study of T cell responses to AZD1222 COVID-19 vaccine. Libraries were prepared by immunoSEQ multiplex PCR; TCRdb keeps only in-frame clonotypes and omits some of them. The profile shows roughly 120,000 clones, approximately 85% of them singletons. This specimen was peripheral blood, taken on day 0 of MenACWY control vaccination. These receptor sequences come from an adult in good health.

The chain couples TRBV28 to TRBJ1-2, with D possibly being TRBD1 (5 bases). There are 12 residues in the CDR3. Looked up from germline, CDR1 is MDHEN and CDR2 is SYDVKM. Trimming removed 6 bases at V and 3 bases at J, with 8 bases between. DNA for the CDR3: TGTGCCAGCAGGAGCAGGGACTATGGCTACACCTTC. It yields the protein CASRSRDYGYTF.

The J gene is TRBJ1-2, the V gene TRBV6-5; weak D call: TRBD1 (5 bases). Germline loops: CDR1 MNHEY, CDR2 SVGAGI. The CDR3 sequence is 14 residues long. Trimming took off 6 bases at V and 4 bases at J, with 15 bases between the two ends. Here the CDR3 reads CASRGDGASYGYTF. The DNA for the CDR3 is TGTGCCAGCAGGGGGGACGGCGCCTCCTATGGCTACACCTTC.

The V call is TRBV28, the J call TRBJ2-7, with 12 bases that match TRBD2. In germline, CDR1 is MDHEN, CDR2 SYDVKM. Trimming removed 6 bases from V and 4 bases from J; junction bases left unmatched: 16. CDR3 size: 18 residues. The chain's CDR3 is CASSPASGRAKIGYEQYF. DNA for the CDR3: TGTGCCAGCAGCCCCGCTAGCGGGAGGGCCAAGATAGGTTACGAGCAGTACTTC.

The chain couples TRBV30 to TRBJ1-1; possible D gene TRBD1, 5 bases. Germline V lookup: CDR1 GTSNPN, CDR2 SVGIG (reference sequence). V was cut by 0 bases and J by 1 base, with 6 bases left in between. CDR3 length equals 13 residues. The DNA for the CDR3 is TGTGCCTGGAGTGTGGGGGGGAACACTGAAGCTTTCTTT. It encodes CAWSVGGNTEAFF.

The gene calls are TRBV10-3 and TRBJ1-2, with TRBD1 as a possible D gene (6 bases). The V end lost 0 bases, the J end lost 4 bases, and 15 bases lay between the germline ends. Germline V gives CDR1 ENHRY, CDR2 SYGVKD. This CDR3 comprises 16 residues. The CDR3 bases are TGTGCCATCAGTGAGTCGGGGGCAGGGTCCATCTATGGCTACACCTTC. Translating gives CAISESGAGSIYGYTF.

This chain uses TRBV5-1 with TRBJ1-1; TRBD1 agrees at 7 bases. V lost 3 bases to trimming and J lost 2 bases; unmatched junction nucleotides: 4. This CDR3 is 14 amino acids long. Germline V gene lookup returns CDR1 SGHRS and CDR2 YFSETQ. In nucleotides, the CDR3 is TGCGCCAGCAGCTCGGGACAGACAAACACTGAAGCTTTCTTT. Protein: CASSSGQTNTEAFF. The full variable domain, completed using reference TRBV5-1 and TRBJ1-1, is KAGVTQTPRYLIKTRGQQVTLSCSPISGHRSVSWYQQTPGQGLQFLFEYFSETQRNKGNFPGRFSGRQFSNSRSEMNVSTLELGDSALYLCASSSGQTNTEAFFGQGTRLTVV.

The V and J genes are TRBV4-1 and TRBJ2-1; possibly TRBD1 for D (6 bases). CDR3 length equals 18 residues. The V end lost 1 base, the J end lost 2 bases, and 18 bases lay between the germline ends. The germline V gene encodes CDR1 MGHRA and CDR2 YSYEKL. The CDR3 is CASSQVWGGRGTYNEQFF. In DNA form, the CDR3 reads TGCGCCAGCAGCCAAGTGTGGGGCGGCAGGGGAACCTACAATGAGCAGTTCTTC.

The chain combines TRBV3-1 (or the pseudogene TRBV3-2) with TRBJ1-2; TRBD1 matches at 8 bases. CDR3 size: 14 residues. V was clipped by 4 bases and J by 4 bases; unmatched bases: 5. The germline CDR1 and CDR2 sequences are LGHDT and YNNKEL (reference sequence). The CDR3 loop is CASSLSDRGYGYTF. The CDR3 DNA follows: TGTGCCAGCAGCCTCTCAGACAGGGGCTATGGCTACACCTTC.

CDR3 region: CASSYSPTGPSYEQYF. The DNA for the CDR3 is TGTGCCAGCAGTTACTCCCCGACAGGGCCATCCTACGAGCAGTACTTC. J is TRBJ2-7 and V is TRBV6-8; 7 positions agree with TRBD1. The ends lost 0 bases at V and 1 base at J; junction bases unmatched: 6. The length of the CDR3 is 16 residues. The V gene's germline CDR1 is MNHGY and CDR2 SAAAGT.

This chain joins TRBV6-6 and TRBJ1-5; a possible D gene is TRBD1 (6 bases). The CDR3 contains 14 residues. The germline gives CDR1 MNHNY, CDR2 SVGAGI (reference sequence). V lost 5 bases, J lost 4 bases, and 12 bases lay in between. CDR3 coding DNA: TGTGCCAGCAGTGCAGTACAGGGAAATCAGCCCCAGCATTTT. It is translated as CASSAVQGNQPQHF.

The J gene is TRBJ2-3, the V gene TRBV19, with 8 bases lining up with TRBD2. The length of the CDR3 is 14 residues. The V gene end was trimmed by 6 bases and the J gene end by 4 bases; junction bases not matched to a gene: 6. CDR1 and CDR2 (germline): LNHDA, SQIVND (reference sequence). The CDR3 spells CASRREGRSDTQYF. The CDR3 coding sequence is TGTGCCAGTAGACGGGAGGGCCGGTCAGATACGCAGTATTTT.

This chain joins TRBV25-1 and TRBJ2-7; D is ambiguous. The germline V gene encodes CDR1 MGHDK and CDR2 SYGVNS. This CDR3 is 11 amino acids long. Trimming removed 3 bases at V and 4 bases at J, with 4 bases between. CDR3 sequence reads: CASSDSYEQYF. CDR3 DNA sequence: TGTGCCAGCAGTGACTCGTACGAGCAGTACTTC.

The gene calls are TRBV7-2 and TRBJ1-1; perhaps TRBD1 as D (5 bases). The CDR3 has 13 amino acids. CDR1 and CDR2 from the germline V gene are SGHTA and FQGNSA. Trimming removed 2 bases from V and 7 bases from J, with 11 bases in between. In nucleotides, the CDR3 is TGTGCCAGCAGCTTAAGGGGTTTTATTGAAGCTTTCTTT. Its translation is CASSLRGFIEAFF.

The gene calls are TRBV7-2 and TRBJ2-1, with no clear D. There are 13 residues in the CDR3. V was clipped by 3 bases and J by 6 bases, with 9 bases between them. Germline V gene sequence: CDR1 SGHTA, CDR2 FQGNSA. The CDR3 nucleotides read TGTGCCAGCAGCTTTACTTCTGGCAATGAGCAGTTCTTC. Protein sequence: CASSFTSGNEQFF.

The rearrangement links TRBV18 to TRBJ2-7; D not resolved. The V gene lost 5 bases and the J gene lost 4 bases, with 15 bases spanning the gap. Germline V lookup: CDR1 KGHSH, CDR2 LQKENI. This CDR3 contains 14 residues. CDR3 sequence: CASSNAAESYEQYF. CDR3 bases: TGTGCCAGCTCAAACGCAGCAGAGTCTTACGAGCAGTACTTC. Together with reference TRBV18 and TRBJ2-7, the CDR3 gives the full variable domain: NAGVMQNPRHLVRRRGQEARLRCSPMKGHSHVYWYRQLPEEGLKFMVYLQKENIIDESGMPKERFSAEFPKEGPSILRIQQVVRGDSAAYFCASSNAAESYEQYFGPGTRLTVT.

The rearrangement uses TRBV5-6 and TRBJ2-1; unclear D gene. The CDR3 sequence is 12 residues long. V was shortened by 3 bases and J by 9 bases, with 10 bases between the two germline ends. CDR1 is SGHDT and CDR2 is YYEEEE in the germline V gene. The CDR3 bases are TGTGCCAGCAGCTACGTCGGTCGTGAGCAGTTCTTC. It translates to CASSYVGREQFF.

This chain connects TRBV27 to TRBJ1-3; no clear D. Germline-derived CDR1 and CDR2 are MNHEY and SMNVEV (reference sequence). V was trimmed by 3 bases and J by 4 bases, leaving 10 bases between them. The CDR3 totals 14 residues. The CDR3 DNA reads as TGTGCCAGCAGTTTCCATCCTGGGGGAAACACCATATATTTT. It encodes CASSFHPGGNTIYF.

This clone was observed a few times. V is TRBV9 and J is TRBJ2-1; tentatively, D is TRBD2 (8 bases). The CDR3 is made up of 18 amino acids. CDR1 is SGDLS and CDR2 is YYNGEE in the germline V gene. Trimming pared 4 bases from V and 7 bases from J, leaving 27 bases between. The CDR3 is CASSFRQGVSGSRNEQFF. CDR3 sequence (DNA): TGTGCCAGCAGCTTCCGACAGGGAGTAAGCGGGAGTCGGAATGAGCAGTTCTTC.

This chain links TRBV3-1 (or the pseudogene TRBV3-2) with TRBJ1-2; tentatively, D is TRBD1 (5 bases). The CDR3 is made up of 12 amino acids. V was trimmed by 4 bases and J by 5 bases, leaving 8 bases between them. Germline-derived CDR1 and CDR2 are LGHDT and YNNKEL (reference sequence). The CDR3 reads CASSLRGYGYTF. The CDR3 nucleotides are TGTGCCAGCAGCCTAAGGGGATATGGCTACACCTTC.

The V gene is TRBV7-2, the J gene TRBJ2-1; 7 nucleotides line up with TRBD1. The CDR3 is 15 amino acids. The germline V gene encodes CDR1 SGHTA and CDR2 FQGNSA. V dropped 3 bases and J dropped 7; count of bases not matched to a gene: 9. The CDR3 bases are TGTGCCAGCAGCTTCCCCGGGACAGTGACGAATGAGCAGTTCTTC. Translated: CASSFPGTVTNEQFF.

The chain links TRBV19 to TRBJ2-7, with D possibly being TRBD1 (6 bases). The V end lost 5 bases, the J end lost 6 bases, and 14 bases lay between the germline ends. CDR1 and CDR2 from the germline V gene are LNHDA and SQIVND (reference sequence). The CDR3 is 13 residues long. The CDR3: CASSVQGMGEQYF. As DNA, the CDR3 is TGTGCCAGTAGTGTCCAGGGGATGGGCGAGCAGTACTTC.

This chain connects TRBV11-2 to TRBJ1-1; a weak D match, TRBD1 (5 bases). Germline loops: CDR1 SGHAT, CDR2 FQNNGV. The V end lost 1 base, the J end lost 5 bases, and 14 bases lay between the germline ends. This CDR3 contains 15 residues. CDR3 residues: CASSLAFYRGTEAFF. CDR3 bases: TGTGCCAGCAGCTTAGCTTTTTATCGGGGGACTGAAGCTTTCTTT.

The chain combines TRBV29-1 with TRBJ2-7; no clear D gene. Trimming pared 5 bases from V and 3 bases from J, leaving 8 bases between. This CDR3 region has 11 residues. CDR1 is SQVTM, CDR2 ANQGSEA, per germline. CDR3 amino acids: CSVLSSYEQYF. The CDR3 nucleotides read TGCAGCGTTTTGTCCAGCTACGAGCAGTACTTC.

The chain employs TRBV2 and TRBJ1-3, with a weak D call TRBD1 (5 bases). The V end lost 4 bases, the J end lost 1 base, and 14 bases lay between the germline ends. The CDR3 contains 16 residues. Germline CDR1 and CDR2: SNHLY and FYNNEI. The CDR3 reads CASSVLTDVSGNTIYF. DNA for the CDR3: TGTGCCAGCAGTGTTTTGACAGATGTGTCTGGAAACACCATATATTTT.

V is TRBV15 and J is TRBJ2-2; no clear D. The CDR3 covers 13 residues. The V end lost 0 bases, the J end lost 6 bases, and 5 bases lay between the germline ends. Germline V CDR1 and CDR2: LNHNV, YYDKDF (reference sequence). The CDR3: CATSRDLSGELFF. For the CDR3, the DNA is TGTGCCACCAGCAGAGACTTGTCCGGGGAGCTGTTTTTT.

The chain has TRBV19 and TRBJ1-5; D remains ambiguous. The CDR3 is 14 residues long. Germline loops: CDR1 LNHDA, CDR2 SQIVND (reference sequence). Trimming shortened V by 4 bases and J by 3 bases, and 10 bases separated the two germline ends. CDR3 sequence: CASSKAQINQPQHF. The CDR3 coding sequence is TGTGCCAGTAGTAAGGCGCAGATCAATCAGCCCCAGCATTTT.

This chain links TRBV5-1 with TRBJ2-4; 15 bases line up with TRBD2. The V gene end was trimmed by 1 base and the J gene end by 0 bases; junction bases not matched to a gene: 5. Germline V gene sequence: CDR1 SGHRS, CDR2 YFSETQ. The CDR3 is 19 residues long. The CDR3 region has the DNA TGCGCCAGCAGCTTGATCGGACTAGCGGGAGGGCTAGCCAAAAACATTCAGTACTTC. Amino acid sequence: CASSLIGLAGGLAKNIQYF.

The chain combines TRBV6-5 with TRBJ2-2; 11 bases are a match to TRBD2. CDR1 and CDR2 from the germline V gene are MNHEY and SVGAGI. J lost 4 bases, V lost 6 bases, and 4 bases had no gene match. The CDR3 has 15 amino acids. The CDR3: CASRRLAGRTGELFF. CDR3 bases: TGTGCCAGCAGGCGACTAGCGGGGCGCACCGGGGAGCTGTTTTTT.

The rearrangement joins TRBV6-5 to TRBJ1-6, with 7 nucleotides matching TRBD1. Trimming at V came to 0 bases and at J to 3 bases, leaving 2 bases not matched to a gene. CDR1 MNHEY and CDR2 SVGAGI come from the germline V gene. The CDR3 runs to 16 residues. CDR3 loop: CASSYSGQFYNSPLHF. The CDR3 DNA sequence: TGTGCCAGCAGTTACTCGGGACAGTTCTATAATTCACCCCTCCACTTT.

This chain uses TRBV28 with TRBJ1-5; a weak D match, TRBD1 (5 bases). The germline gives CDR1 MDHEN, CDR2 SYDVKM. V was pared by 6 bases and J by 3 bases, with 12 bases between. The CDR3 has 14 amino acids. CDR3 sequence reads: CASRYQGVNQPQHF. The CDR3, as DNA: TGTGCCAGCAGGTATCAAGGGGTCAATCAGCCCCAGCATTTT.

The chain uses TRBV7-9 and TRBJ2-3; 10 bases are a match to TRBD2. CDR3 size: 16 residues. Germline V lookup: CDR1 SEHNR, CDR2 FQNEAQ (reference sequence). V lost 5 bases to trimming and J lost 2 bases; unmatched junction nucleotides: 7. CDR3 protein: CASSLLAGGSTDTQYF. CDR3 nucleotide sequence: TGTGCCAGCAGCCTATTAGCGGGAGGTTCCACAGATACGCAGTATTTT. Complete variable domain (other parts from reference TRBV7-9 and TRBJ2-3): DTGVSQNPRHKITKRGQNVTFRCDPISEHNRLYWYRQTLGQGPEFLTYFQNEAQLEKSRLLSDRFSAERPKGSFSTLEIQRTEQGDSAMYLCASSLLAGGSTDTQYFGPGTRLTVL.